A few counts support the clone carrying this T cell receptor (beta chain). Its target is not known. This record comes from a study of CD8 T cells in ankylosing spondylitis. Study-level points and caveats: Reactive arthritis synovial fluid and blood were previously reported to contain some motif variants. Seemingly characteristic of ankylosing spondylitis blood was a TCR beta motif consisting of about 8 highly homologous variants.

Per germline, CDR1 SGHAT and CDR2 FQNNGV. The V end lost 5 bases, the J end lost 4 bases, and 18 bases lay between the germline ends. This CDR3 has 16 residues. TCRdb used MiXCR to reprocess the 5' RACE reads, holding one entry per CDR3 protein. This table holds more than 100,000 distinct CDR3 sequences, roughly 17% found once. The sequence was collected from a male donor with ankylosing spondylitis. Specimen: blood, either unsorted or a sorted T cell fraction (not recorded which). The chain is built from TRBV11-2 and TRBJ2-1; no definite D call. The CDR3 nucleotides read TGTGCCAGCAGCGCCTTACCGGAGTACGGATACAATGAGCAGTTCTTC. This sequence encodes CASSALPEYGYNEQFF.